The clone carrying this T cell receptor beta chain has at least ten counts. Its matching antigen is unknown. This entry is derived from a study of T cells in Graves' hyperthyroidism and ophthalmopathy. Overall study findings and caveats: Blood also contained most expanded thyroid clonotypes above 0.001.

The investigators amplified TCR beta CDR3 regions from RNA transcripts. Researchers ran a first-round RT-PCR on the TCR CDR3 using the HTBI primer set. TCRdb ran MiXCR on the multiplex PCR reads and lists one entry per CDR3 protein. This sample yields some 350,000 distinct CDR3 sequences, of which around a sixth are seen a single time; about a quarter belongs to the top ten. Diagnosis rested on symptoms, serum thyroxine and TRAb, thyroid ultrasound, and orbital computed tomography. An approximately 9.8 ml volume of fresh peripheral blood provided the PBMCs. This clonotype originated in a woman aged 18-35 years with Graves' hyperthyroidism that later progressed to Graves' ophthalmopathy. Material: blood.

CDR3 DNA: TGTGCCAGCAGTGAAGAAGAAGGAGGACAGGGATCCTACGAGCAGTACTTC. It yields the protein CASSEEEGGQGSYEQYF. This chain links TRBV2 with TRBJ2-7; 8 nucleotides align to TRBD1. The CDR3 runs 17 residues. Germline V gives CDR1 SNHLY, CDR2 FYNNEI. V trimming: 1 base; J trimming: 1 base; junction bases outside the gene matches: 9.